This TCR beta chain was sequenced for a study of T cells after yellow fever vaccination (dated by TCRdb to between 2018 and 2021). Study-level background: The SMART-Seq v4 Ultra Low Input RNA kit was used to prepare libraries from fractions with low cell numbers. To follow T-cell clones before and after both primary and booster YFV17D yellow fever vaccination, bulk TCR alpha and beta repertoires underwent longitudinal sequencing. The cohort comprised two healthy male donors, one aged 18 to 29 and one aged 30 to 40 years. Blood samples were taken at several timepoints before and after primary and secondary immunization, and bulk PBMC replicates and cell subsets were isolated.

TCR cDNA was synthesized by 5'RACE template switching, through which a universal primer site and unique molecular identifiers were introduced. cDNA synthesis was primed from both the TCR alpha and TCR beta constant segments. Two PCR steps were used to amplify libraries, with sample barcodes and sequencing adapters being added in the second step. Sequencing of the libraries was done on either Illumina HiSeq 2500 (2x100 bp) or NovaSeq (2x150 bp). Per the original workflow: Reads were demultiplexed and collapsed into UMI consensus sequences with MIGEC, and V(D)J alignment was performed with MiXCR. Using edgeR on replicate PBMC samples, clonotypes were called vaccine-responding if FDR was below 0.01 and the log2 fold change was above 5 up to day 15. Each bulk clonotype was labeled CD4 or CD8 based on which sequenced repertoire, CD4 or CD8, contained the clonotype at higher abundance. TCRdb ran its own pipeline on the public reads, namely fastp trimming at Q25 and MiXCR clone calling, and kept in-frame beta chains. Every distinct CDR3 protein forms one entry, paired with its most common genes and DNA. It is TCRdb's table, rather than the study itself, that gives the V and J calls and clone size. The sample table records 200,000 or so distinct CDR3 sequences; about 7% of these occur just once. The leading ten clones occupy 0.8% to 1.2% of the sample.

General findings and caveats noted by the study authors: Most clones expanded after primary vaccination (96% of CD4 and 88% of CD8) were re-detected after the booster, suggesting that broad memory maintenance occurred. Because only a couple of donors were included in the study, the extent to which the findings can be generalized is limited. A small fraction of clonotypes appeared in both the CD4 and CD8 compartments, likely as a result of convergent recombination. The secondary T-cell response was weaker than the primary response but faster, peaking on day 5 instead of day 15. Because abundant contaminating clonotypes from the bulk population could be contained in FACS-sorted repertoires, computational filtering was required.

The treatment or condition label, read with the paper, signifies: live attenuated yellow fever vaccine strain. PBMCs were isolated from peripheral blood using a standard Ficoll-Paque protocol. Dynabeads CD4 and CD8 positive selection kits were used to isolate CD4 and CD8 T-cell fractions. TriZol was used to extract RNA from bulk PBMCs, CD4 and CD8 fractions, and dextramer-positive and dextramer-negative fractions. Regarding this clonotype: Its specific antigen is unknown. Base qualities are not recorded, but no much larger clone differs from it by a single base.

This sequence was found in a young man who received the YFV17D yellow fever vaccine. Specimen: CD4+ T cells sorted from PBMCs, collected on the day of the yellow fever booster vaccination.

The CDR3 loop reads CSARDLQGLAGSSSYNEQFF. Read as DNA, the sequence is TGCAGTGCTAGAGATCTACAGGGACTAGCGGGTTCGAGCTCCTACAATGAGCAGTTCTTC. The V and J segments used are TRBV20-1 and TRBJ2-1; a stretch of 12 junction bases matches TRBD2. The germline V gene (reference sequence) yields DFQATT for CDR1 and SNEGSKA for CDR2. For this chain, trimming is 0 bases at the V end and 0 bases at the J end, and the number of junction bases without a gene match is 12. The CDR3, from cysteine to phenylalanine, totals 20 residues. Just CDR3 DNA is preserved here, 60 bases in frame from base 1.